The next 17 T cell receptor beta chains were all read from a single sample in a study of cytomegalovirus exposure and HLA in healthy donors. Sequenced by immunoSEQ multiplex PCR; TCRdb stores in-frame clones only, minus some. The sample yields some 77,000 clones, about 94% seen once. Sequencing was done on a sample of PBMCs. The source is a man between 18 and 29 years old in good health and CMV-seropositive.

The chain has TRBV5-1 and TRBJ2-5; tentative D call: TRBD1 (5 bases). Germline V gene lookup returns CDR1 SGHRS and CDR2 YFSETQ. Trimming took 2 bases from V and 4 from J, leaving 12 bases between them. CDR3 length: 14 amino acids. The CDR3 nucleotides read TGCGCCAGCAGCTTTCGGCAGGGCACAGAGACCCAGTACTTC. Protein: CASSFRQGTETQYF.

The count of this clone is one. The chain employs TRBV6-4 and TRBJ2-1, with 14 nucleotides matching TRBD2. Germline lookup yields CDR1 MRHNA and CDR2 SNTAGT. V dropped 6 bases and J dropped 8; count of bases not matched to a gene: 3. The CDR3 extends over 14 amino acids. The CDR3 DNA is TGTGCCAGCAGCGGACTAGCGGGGGGTGATGAGCAGTTCTTC. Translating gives CASSGLAGGDEQFF.

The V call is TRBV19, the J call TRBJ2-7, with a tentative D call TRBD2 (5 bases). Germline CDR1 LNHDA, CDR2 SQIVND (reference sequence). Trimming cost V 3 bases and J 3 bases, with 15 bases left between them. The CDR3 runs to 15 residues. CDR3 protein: CASSMRRGNGYEQYF. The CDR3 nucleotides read TGTGCCAGTAGTATGCGGCGAGGGAACGGCTACGAGCAGTACTTC.

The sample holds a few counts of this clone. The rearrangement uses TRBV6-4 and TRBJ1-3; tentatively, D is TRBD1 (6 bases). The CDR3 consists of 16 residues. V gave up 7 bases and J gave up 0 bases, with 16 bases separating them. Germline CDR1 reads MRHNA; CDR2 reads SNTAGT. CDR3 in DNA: TGTGCCAGCAACCCCGACAGGAGCTCCTCTGGAAACACCATATATTTT. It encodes CASNPDRSSSGNTIYF.

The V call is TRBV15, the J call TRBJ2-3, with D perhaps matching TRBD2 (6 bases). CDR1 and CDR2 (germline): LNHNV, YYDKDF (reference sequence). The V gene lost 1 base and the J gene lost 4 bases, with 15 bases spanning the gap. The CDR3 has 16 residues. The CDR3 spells CATSRVAGLGSDTQYF. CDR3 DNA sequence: TGTGCCACCAGCAGAGTGGCGGGGTTAGGGTCAGATACGCAGTATTTT.

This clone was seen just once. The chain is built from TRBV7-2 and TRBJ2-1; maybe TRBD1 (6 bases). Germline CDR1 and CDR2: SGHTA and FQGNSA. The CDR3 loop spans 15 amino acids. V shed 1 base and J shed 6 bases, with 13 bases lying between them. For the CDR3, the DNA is TGTGCCAGCAGCTTAGACGGGACATCCCGCAATGAGCAGTTCTTC. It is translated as CASSLDGTSRNEQFF.

In nucleotides, the CDR3 is TGTGCCAGCCCCCGGTCTAGCGGAAACTACAATGAGCAGTTCTTC. Translation gives CASPRSSGNYNEQFF. The V call is TRBV27, the J call TRBJ2-1, with 7 bases fitting TRBD2. CDR1 and CDR2 (germline): MNHEY, SMNVEV (reference sequence). V trimming: 8 bases; J trimming: 3 bases; junction bases outside the gene matches: 10. The CDR3 is made up of 15 amino acids.

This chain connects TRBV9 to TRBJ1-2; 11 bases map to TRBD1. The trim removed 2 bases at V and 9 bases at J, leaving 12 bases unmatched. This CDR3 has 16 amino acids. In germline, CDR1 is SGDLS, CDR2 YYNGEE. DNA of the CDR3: TGTGCCAGCAGCGTCCCGGGACAGGGGGGGTCCTCGAGCTACACCTTC. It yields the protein CASSVPGQGGSSSYTF.

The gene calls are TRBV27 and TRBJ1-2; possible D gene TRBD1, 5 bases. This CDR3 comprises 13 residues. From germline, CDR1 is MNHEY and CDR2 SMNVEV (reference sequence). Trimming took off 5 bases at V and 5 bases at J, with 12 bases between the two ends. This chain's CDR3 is CASSGDRKYGYTF. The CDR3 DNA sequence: TGTGCCAGCAGTGGTGACAGAAAATATGGCTACACCTTC.

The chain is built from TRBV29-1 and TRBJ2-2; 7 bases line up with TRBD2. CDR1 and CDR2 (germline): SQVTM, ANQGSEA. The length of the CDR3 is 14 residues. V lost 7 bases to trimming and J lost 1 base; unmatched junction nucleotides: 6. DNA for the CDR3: TGCAGCGCTAGCGGAGCCCAGAACACCGGGGAGCTGTTTTTT. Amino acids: CSASGAQNTGELFF.

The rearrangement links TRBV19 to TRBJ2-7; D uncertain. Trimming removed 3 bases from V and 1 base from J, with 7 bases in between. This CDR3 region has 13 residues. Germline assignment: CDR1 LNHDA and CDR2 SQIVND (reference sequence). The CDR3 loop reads CASSMTPSYEQYF. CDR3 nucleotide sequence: TGTGCCAGTAGTATGACACCATCCTACGAGCAGTACTTC.

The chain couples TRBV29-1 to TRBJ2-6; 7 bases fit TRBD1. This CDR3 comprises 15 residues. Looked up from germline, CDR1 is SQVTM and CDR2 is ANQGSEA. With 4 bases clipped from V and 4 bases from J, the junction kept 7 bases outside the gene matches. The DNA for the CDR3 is TGCAGCGTTGCCACAGGGGTATCGGGGGCCAACGTCCTGACTTTC. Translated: CSVATGVSGANVLTF.

CDR3 DNA sequence: TGTGCCAGCAGCTTGATCCTACTAGCGGGAACGGACGAGCAGTACTTC. This sequence encodes CASSLILLAGTDEQYF. The chain recombines TRBV5-6 with TRBJ2-7; 10 bases map to TRBD2. CDR1 is SGHDT, CDR2 YYEEEE, per germline. This CDR3 comprises 16 residues. V trimming: 1 base; J trimming: 5 bases; junction bases outside the gene matches: 9.

The CDR3 DNA reads TGCAGCGTTGAATTGACCGGGACAGGGCTGAATGAGCAGTTCTTC. Translating gives CSVELTGTGLNEQFF. The chain carries TRBV29-1 and TRBJ2-1; TRBD1 matches 9 bases. The CDR3 is made up of 15 amino acids. V shed 2 bases and J 7 bases; nucleotides not matched to a gene: 9. Germline CDR1 reads SQVTM; CDR2 reads ANQGSEA.

CDR3 region: CASSYSGGAGEKLFF. The CDR3 nucleotides read TGTGCCAGCAGTTACTCCGGGGGGGCGGGAGAAAAACTGTTTTTT. The chain has TRBV6-5 and TRBJ1-4; D is possibly TRBD1 (6 bases). Germline CDR1 is MNHEY and CDR2 is SVGAGI. V lost 0 bases and J lost 8, with 13 bases in between. CDR3 size: 15 residues.

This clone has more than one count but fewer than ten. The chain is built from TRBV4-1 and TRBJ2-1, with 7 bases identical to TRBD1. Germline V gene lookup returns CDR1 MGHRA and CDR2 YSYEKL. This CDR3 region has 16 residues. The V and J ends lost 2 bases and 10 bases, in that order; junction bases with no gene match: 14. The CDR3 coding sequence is TGCGCCAGCAGCCAACAAAACCTGATTGGGACAGAGGAGCAGTTCTTC. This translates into CASSQQNLIGTEEQFF.

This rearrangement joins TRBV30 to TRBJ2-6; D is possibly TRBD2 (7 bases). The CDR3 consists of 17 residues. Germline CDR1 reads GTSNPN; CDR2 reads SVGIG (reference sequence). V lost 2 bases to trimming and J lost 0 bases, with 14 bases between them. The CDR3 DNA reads TGTGCCTGGAGTAGAGGGGGGGCGGTCTCTGGGGCCAACGTCCTGACTTTC. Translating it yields CAWSRGGAVSGANVLTF.